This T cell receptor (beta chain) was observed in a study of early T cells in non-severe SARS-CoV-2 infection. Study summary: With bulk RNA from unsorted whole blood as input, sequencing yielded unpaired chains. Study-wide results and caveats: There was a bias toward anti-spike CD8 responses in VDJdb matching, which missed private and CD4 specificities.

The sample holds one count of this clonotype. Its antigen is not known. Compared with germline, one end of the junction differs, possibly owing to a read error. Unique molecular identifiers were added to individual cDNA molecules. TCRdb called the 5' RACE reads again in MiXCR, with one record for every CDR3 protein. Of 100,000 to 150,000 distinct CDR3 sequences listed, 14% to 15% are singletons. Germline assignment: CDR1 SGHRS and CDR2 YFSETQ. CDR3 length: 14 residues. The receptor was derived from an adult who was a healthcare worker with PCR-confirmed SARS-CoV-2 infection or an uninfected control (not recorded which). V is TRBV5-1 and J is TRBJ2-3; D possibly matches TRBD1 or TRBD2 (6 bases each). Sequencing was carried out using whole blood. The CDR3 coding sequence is TGCGTCAGCAGAGGGGGGCCCAGCACAGATACGCAGTATTTT. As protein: CVSRGGPSTDTQYF.